This T cell receptor (beta chain) was recorded in a study of T cells in Graves' hyperthyroidism and ophthalmopathy. Study findings and constraints: Blood held most thyroid clonotypes expanded above 0.001 frequency.

This clonotype was found a few times. No antigen is known for it. The source material, RNA transcripts, was used to amplify TCR beta CDR3 regions. Using the HTBI primer set, a first-round RT-PCR was run on the TCR CDR3. A single record per CDR3 protein comes from TCRdb applying MiXCR to the multiplex PCR reads. The repertoire consists of about 360,000 distinct CDR3 sequences, with less than 15% occurring once and the leading ten covering around a tenth. CDR1 PRHDT and CDR2 FYEKMQ come from the germline V gene (reference sequence). Trimming stripped 5 bases from V and 0 bases from J, with 14 bases between. This CDR3 comprises 16 residues.

The material sequenced was blood. The origin of this receptor is a woman between 18 and 30 years old with Graves' hyperthyroidism. V usage is TRBV13 and J usage is TRBJ2-4; D is tentatively TRBD1 or TRBD2 (5 bases each). CDR3 sequence reads: CASSPGGNLAKNIQYF. The CDR3, as DNA: TGTGCCAGCAGCCCTGGGGGAAATCTAGCCAAAAACATTCAGTACTTC.